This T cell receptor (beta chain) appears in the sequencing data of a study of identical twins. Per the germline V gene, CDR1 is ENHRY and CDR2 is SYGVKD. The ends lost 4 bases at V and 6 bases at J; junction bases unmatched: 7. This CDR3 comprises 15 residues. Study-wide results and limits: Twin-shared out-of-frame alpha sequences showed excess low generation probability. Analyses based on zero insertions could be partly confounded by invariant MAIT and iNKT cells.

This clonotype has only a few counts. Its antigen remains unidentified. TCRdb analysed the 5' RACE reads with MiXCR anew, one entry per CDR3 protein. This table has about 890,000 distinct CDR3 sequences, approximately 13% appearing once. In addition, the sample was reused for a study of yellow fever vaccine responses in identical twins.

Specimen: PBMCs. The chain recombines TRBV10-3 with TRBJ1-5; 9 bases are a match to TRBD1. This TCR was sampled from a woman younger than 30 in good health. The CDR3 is CAISGTGGRGQPQHF. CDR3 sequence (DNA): TGTGCCATCAGTGGAACAGGGGGCCGGGGTCAGCCCCAGCATTTT.